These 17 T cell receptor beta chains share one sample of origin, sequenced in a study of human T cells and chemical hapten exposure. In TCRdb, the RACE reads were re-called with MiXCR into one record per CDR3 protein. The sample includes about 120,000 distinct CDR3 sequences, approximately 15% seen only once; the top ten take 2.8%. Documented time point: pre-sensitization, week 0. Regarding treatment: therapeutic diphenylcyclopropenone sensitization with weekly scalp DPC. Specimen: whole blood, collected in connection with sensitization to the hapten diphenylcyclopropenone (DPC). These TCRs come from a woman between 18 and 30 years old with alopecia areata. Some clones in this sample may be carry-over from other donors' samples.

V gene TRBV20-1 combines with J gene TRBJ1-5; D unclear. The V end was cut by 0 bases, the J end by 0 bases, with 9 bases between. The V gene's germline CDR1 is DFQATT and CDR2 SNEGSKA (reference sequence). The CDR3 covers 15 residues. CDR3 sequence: CSARDHGVSNQPQHF. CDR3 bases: TGCAGTGCTAGAGATCACGGGGTTAGCAATCAGCCCCAGCATTTT.

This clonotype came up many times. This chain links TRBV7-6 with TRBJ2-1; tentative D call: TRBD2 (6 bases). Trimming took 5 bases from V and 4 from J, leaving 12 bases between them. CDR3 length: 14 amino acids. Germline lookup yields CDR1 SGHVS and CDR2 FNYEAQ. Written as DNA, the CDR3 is TGTGCCAGCAGCCCACTCGGAGGGTACAATGAGCAGTTCTTC. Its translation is CASSPLGGYNEQFF.

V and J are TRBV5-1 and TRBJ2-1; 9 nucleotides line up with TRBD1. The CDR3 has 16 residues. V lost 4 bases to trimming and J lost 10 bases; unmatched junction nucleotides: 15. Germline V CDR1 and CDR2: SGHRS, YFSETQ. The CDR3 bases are TGCGCCAGCAGCCGGACAGGGGTGTCCCAAAACACGGAGCAGTTCTTC. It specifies CASSRTGVSQNTEQFF.

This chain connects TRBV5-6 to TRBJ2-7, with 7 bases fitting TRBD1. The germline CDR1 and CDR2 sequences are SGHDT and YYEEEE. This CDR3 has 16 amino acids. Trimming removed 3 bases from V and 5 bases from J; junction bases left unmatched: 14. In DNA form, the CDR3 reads TGTGCCAGCAGCTCTCGACCGACAGGGTTTCAACACGAGCAGTACTTC. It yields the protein CASSSRPTGFQHEQYF.

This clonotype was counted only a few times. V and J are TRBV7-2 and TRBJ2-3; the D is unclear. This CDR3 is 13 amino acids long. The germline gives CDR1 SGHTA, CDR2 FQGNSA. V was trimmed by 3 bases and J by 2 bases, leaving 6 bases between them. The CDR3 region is CASSLVDTDTQYF. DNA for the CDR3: TGTGCCAGCAGCTTGGTAGACACAGATACGCAGTATTTT.

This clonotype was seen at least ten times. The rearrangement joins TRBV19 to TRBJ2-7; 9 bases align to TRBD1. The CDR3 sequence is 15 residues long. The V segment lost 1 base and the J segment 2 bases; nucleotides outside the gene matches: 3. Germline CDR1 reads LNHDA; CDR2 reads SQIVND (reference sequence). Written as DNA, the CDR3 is TGTGCCAGTAGTATAGGGACAGGGGCCACCTACGAGCAGTACTTC. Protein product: CASSIGTGATYEQYF. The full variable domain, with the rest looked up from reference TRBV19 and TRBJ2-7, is DGGITQSPKYLFRKEGQNVTLSCEQNLNHDAMYWYRQDPGQGLRLIYYSQIVNDFQKGDIAEGYSVSREKKESFPLTVTSAQKNPTAFYLCASSIGTGATYEQYFGPGTRLTVT.

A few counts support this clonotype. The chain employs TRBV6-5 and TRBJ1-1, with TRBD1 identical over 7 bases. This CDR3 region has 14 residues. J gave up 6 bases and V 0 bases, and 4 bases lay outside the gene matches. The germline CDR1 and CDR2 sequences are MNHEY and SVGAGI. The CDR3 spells CASSYSWQGAEAFF. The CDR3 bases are TGTGCCAGCAGTTACTCGTGGCAGGGGGCTGAAGCTTTCTTT.

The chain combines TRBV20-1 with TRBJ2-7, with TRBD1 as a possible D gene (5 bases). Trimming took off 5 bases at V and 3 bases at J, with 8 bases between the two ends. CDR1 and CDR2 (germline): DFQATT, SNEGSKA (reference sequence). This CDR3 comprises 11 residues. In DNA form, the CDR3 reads TGCAGTGCTGAAGGGGTCTACGAGCAGTACTTC. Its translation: CSAEGVYEQYF.

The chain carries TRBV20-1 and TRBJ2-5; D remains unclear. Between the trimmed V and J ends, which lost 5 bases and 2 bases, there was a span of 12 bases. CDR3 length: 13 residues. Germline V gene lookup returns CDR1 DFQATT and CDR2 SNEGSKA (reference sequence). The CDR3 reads CSAYLDIQETQYF. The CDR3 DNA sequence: TGCAGTGCTTACCTAGATATTCAAGAGACCCAGTACTTC.

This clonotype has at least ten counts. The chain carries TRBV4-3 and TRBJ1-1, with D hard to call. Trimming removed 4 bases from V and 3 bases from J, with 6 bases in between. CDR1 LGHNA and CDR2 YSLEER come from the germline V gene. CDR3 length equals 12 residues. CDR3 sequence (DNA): TGCGCCAGCAGCCTTGCCGACACTGAAGCTTTCTTT. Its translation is CASSLADTEAFF.

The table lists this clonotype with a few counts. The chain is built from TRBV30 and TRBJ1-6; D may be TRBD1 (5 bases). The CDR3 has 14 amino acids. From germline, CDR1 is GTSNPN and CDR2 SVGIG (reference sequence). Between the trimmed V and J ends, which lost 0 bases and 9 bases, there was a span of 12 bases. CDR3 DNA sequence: TGTGCCTGGAGTGTAGGGCAGGGTGGTTCACCCCTCCACTTT. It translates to CAWSVGQGGSPLHF.

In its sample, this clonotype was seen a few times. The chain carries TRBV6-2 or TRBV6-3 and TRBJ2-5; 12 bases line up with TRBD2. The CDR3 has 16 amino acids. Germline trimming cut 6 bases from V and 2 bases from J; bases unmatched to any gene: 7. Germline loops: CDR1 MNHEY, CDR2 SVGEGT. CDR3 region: CASRPGTSGFQETQYF. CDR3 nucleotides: TGTGCCAGCAGACCCGGGACTAGCGGGTTTCAAGAGACCCAGTACTTC.

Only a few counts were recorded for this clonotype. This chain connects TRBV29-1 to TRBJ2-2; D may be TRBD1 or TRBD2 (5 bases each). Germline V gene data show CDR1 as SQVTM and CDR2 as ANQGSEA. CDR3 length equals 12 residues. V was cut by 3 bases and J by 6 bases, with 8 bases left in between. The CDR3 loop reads CSVDGGAGELFF. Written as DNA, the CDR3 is TGCAGCGTTGATGGGGGAGCCGGGGAGCTGTTTTTT.

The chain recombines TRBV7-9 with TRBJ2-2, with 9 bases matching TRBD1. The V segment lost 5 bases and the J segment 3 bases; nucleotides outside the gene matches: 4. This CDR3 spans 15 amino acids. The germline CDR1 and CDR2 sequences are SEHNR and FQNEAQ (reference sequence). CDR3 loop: CASSPGQGDTGELFF. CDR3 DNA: TGTGCCAGCAGCCCGGGACAGGGTGACACCGGGGAGCTGTTTTTT.

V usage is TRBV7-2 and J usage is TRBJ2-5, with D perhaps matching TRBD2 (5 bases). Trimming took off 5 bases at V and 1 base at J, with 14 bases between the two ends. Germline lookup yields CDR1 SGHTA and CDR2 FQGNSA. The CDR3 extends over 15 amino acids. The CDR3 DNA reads TGTGCCAGCAGCCCTACCGGACTTATCCAAGAGACCCAGTACTTC. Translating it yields CASSPTGLIQETQYF.

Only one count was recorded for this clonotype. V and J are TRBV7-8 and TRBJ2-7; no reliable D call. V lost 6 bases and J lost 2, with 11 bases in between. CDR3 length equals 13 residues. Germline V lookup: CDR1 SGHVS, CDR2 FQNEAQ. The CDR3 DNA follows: TGTGCCAGCAGTCGCTCTGGTCCCTACGAGCAGTACTTC. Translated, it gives CASSRSGPYEQYF.

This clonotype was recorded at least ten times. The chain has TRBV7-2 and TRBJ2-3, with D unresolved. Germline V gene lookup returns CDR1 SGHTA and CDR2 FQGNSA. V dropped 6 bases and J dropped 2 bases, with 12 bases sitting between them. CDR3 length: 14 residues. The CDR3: CASRKTVTTDTQYF. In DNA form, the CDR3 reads TGTGCCAGCAGGAAGACGGTCACCACAGATACGCAGTATTTT.